This TCR beta chain stems from a study of T cell responses to AZD1222 COVID-19 vaccine. About the study: Second-dose recipients at about 4 or about 12 weeks were treated as one pooled group. Findings and limits, study-wide: After the peak T cell response, and only then, were repertoires sampled. Distributed over spike, vaccine-associated CD4 TCRs predominated at 160-218 and 743-854. Clonal diversity was possibly underestimated; the donors were predominantly white British and more often female.

Sequencing was performed with immunoSEQ multiplex PCR; in TCRdb, only in-frame clones are kept and a portion is missing. The data contain some 170,000 clones, roughly nine tenths of them singletons. The junction had 1 base not matched to a gene; V was cut back by 8 bases and J by 3 bases. The CDR3 spans 11 residues. As regards this clone: Antigen: not known.

The receptor comes from an adult in good health. Material: peripheral blood, obtained on day 0 of AZD1222 vaccination. The chain has TRBV12-3 or TRBV12-4 and TRBJ2-7, with TRBD1 matching 7 bases. The CDR3 region has the DNA TGTGCCAGCTCAGGGGGCTACGAGCAGTACTTC. Translating gives CASSGGYEQYF.